This T cell receptor beta chain was sequenced during a study of blood T cell repertoires in COVID-19. This clone was seen only once. The study drew participants aged about 18 to 89 years from roughly 25 US areas. Participants reported their clinical history, and cohort assignment relied on those reports. Each recovered donor of Cohort 3 presented with two negative PCRs, clearance, or symptom resolution. In the original workflow: Estimated nucleated cell counts came from reference gene primer amplification. Profiled with immunoSEQ multiplex PCR; TCRdb holds only in-frame clones, not every one. V, J and clone size reflect that table, while D and trimming were determined from the DNA. The table includes some 310,000 clones, under 90% detected once. The germline gives CDR1 SGHAT, CDR2 FQNNGV. V was pared by 5 bases and J by 0 bases, with 8 bases between. The CDR3 loop spans 14 amino acids.

This chain links TRBV11-2 with TRBJ2-1, with TRBD2 as a possible D gene (6 bases). Sequenced sample: PBMCs or T cells enriched from blood (not recorded which). The origin of this receptor is a woman in her 30s who had recovered from COVID-19. CDR3 nucleotides: TGTGCCAGCAGCAACGGGGGCTCCTACAATGAGCAGTTCTTC. Its protein product is CASSNGGSYNEQFF.